A selection of T cell receptor beta chains follows, all from one sample in a study of shared clonotypes between healthy human individuals. Sequencing used immunoSEQ multiplex PCR; TCRdb keeps in-frame clones, though not all of them. The repertoire consists of about 1.1 million clones, with around three quarters occurring once and the leading ten covering approximately 0.9%. Sequencing was carried out using memory CD4+ T cells from PBMCs. Receptors were obtained from a man between 18 and 35 years old in good health. Some clones in this sample may be carry-over from other donors' samples. CDR3s include the opening cysteine and the closing phenylalanine or tryptophan.

J: TRBJ2-7
V: TRBV2
CDR3: CASSGAVISYEQYF

J: TRBJ2-7
V: TRBV4-1
CDR3: CASSQDSRTQRGGQCF

J: TRBJ2-4
V: TRBV7-2
CDR3: CASSFNRENIQYF

J: TRBJ2-7
V: TRBV27
CDR3: CASSPRDRGLGGYF

J: TRBJ2-7
V: TRBV5-1
CDR3: CASSSWTGAYEQYF

J: TRBJ1-3
V: TRBV6-1
CDR3: CASSGQGPGNTIYF

J: TRBJ2-5
V: TRBV27
CDR3: CASSLSYWGETQYF

J: TRBJ1-2
V: TRBV28
CDR3: CASSFNPGPGGYTF

J: TRBJ2-1
V: TRBV25-1
CDR3: CASSASNRPFF

J: TRBJ2-7
V: TRBV27
CDR3: CASSSGRPSYEQYF

J: TRBJ1-2
V: TRBV29-1
CDR3: CSVEEGGKDGYTF

J: TRBJ2-5
V: TRBV18
CDR3: CASSPGNSETQYF

J: TRBJ2-7
V: TRBV10-3
CDR3: CAISDVSLGQYF

J: TRBJ2-7
V: TRBV6-1
CDR3: CASSAAGENYEQYF

J: TRBJ2-7
V: TRBV7-8
CDR3: CASSLAEYRRGEQYF

J: TRBJ2-1
V: TRBV2
CDR3: CASRWLAGVGQGQFF

J: TRBJ1-3
V: TRBV7-9
CDR3: CASSSGYFSAPGGNTIYF

J: TRBJ2-2
V: TRBV19
CDR3: CASSISLAGASRELFF

J: TRBJ2-2
V: TRBV28
CDR3: CASSLAGHGTGELFF

J: TRBJ1-2
V: TRBV28
CDR3: CASSLEGLTALPNYGYTF

J: TRBJ1-2
V: TRBV30
CDR3: CAWSVRTGRGYTF

J: TRBJ1-3
V: TRBV19
CDR3: CASSIAGPGNTIYF

J: TRBJ1-2
V: TRBV30
CDR3: CAWGRGVNYGYTF

J: TRBJ2-3
V: TRBV6-1
CDR3: CASSELGVSTDTQYF

J: TRBJ2-3
V: TRBV5-1
CDR3: CASSLTGLADTQYF

J: TRBJ2-4
V: TRBV4-1
CDR3: CASSQEGFLKNIQYF

J: TRBJ1-3
V: TRBV28
CDR3: CASSGGGDSGNTIYF

J: TRBJ2-3
V: TRBV11-2
CDR3: CASSLNSENTQYF

J: TRBJ1-5
V: TRBV29-1
CDR3: CSAQGAGNQPQHF

J: TRBJ2-1
V: TRBV11-1
CDR3: CASSLAIGRSSYNEQFF

J: TRBJ1-5
V: TRBV10-1
CDR3: CASSEKGMSNQPQHF

J: TRBJ1-2
V: TRBV29-1
CDR3: CSVEVYPELRGYTF

J: TRBJ2-3
V: TRBV11-2
CDR3: CASSLVYRRDTDAQYF

J: TRBJ1-2
V: TRBV11-2
CDR3: CASSLHPGVEGDGYTF

J: TRBJ1-4
V: TRBV2
CDR3: CASREELEKLFF

J: TRBJ1-5
V: TRBV6-5
CDR3: CASSGGAGPQHF